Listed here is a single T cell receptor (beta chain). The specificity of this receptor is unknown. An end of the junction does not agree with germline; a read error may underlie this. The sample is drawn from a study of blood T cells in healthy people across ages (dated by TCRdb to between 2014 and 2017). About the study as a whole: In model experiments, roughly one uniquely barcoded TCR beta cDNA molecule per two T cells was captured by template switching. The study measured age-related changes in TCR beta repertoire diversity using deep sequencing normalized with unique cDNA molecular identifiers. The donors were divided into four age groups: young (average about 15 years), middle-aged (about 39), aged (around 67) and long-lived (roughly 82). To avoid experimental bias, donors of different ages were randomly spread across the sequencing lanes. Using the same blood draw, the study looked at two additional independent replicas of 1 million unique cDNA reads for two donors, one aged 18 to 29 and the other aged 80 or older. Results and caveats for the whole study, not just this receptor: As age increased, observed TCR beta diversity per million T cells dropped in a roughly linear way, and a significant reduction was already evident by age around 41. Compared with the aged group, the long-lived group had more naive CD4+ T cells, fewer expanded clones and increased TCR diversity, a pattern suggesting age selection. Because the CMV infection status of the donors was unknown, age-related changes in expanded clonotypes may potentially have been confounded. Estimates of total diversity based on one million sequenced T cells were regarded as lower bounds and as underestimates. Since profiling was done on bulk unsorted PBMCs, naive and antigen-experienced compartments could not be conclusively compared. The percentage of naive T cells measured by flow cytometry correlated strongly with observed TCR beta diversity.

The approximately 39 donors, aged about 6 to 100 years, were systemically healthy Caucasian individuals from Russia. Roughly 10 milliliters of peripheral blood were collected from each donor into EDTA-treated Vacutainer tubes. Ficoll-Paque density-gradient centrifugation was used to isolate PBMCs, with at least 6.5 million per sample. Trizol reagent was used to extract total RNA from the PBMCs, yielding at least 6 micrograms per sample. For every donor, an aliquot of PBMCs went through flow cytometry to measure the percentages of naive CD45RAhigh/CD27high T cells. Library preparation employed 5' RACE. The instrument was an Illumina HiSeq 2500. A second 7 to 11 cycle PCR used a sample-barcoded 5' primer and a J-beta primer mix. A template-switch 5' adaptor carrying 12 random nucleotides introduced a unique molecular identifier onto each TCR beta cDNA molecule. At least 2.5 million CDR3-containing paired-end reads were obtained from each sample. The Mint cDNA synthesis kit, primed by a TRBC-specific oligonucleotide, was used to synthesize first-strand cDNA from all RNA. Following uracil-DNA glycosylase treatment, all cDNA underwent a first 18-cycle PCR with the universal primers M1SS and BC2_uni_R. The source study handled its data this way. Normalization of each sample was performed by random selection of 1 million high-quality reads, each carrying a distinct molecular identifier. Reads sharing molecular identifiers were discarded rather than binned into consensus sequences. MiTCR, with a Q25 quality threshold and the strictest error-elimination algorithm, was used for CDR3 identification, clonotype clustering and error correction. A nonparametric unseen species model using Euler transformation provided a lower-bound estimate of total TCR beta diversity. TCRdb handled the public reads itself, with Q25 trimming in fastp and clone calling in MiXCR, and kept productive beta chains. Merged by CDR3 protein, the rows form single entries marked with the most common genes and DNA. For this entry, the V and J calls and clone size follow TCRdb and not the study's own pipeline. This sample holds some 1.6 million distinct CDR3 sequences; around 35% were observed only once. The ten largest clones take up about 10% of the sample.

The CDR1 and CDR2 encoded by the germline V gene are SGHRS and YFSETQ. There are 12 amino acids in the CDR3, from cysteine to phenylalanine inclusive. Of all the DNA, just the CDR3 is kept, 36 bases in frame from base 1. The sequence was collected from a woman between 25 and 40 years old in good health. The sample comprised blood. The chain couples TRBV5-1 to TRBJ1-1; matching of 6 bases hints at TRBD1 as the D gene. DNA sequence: TGTGCCTCAGGAGGGGGGAACACTGAAGCTTTCTTT. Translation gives CASGGGNTEAFF.